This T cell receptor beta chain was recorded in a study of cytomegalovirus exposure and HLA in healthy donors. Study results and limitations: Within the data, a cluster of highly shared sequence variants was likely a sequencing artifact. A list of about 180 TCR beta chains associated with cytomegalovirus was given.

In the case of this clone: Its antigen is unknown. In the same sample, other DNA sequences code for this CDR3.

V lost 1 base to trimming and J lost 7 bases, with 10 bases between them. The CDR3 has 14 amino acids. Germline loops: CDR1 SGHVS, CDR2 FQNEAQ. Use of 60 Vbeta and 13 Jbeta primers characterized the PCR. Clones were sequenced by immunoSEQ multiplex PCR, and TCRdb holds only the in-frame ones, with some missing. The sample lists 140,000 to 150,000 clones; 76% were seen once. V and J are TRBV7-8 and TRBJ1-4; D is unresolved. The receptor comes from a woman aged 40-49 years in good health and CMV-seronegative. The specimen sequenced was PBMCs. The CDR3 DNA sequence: TGTGCCAGCAGCTTAGGGCAGGTCTTTGAAAAACTGTTTTTT. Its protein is CASSLGQVFEKLFF.